Listed here are 21 T cell receptor beta chains from one sample, sequenced in a study of post-analysis software for immune sequencing data (dated by TCRdb to between 2014 and 2017). Results and caveats for the whole study, not just this receptor: Patients showed significantly higher frequencies than controls for a handful of TRBV segments, among them TRBV5-6, TRBV5-1 and TRBV20-1.

Their recognized antigens are unknown. Library generation was performed with PCR. Sequencer: Illumina HiSeq 2500. To reduce PCR and sequencing biases, unique molecular identifiers were incorporated into the TCR beta cDNA libraries. TCRdb reran the public reads through fastp at Q25 and MiXCR, keeping productive beta chains. CDR3 protein duplicates are merged, each entry listing the most common genes and DNA. The sample table holds hundreds of thousands of distinct CDR3 sequences, of which 44% were seen once. The ten largest clonotypes hold around 1.7% of the sample. Sequencing was done on a sample of blood. These receptors originate from a girl aged 10 to 17 with multiple sclerosis.

A note on this clonotype: An end of the junction does not agree with germline; a read error may underlie this. The chain recombines TRBV11-2 with TRBJ2-1; D is perhaps TRBD1 (5 bases). The CDR3 extends over 12 amino acids. In germline, CDR1 is SGHAT, CDR2 FQNNGV. As DNA, the CDR3 is TGTGCCAGCAGCGTAGACAGTTACGAGCAGTTCTTC. Its translation: CASSVDSYEQFF.

V usage is TRBV13 and J usage is TRBJ2-5; maybe TRBD2 (6 bases). CDR1 and CDR2 from the germline V gene are PRHDT and FYEKMQ (reference sequence). Trimming took 5 bases from V and 2 from J, leaving 12 bases between them. The CDR3 contains 14 residues. The CDR3 sequence is CASSDTRGQETQYF. The CDR3 region has the DNA TGTGCCAGCAGCGATACTCGGGGGCAAGAGACCCAGTACTTC.

The chain couples TRBV3-1 to TRBJ1-1, with D hard to call. Trimming removed 3 bases from V and 5 bases from J, with 10 bases in between. The CDR3 length is 13 residues. Per germline, CDR1 LGHDT and CDR2 YNNKEL (reference sequence). The CDR3 sequence: CASSHGVYTEAFF. In DNA, the CDR3 is TGTGCCAGCAGCCATGGCGTCTATACTGAAGCTTTCTTT.

For this clonotype: One end of the junction is discordant with germline, which a read error may explain. The rearrangement uses TRBV20-1 and TRBJ2-1; TRBD1 matches at 10 bases. The germline gives CDR1 DFQATT, CDR2 SNEGSKA (reference sequence). CDR3 length equals 18 residues. CDR3 sequence reads: CSARRGTGVGISCNEQFF. CDR3 DNA sequence: TGCAGTGCTAGAAGGGGGACAGGGGTAGGGATTTCCTGCAATGAGCAGTTCTTC.

The chain employs TRBV12-3 or TRBV12-4 and TRBJ2-1, with 12 bases lining up with TRBD2. The CDR3 runs 15 residues. With V trimmed by 7 bases and J by 5 bases, 6 bases remained unmatched. The CDR3 DNA reads as TGTGCCAGCATCGCTAGGACTAGCGGGGACAATGAGCAGTTCTTC. Encoded protein: CASIARTSGDNEQFF.

V is TRBV24-1 and J is TRBJ2-7; no clear D. The J call could be wrong; TRBJ2-5 is a better fit for the DNA end. The CDR3 contains 13 residues. The germline V gene has CDR1 KGHDR and CDR2 SFDVKD. The CDR3 spells CATSDRLLETQYF. In nucleotides, the CDR3 is TGTGCCACCAGTGACCGCCTTTTAGAGACCCAGTACTTC.

The chain carries TRBV29-1 and TRBJ2-4; TRBD1 is a possible D gene (6 bases). The CDR3 totals 13 residues. Germline values: CDR1 SQVTM, CDR2 ANQGSEA. V gave up 2 bases and J gave up 13 bases, with 18 bases separating them. The DNA of the CDR3 is TGCAGCGTTGAACAGGGGAGAAGAGAGGCCCAGTACTTC. Translation: CSVEQGRREAQYF.

This clonotype occurred a few times. The chain couples TRBV12-3 or TRBV12-4 to TRBJ2-5; D possibly corresponds to TRBD2 (5 bases). Matching the DNA end better, TRBJ2-7 makes the J call doubtful. The CDR3 contains 15 residues. The CDR3 nucleotides read TGTGCCAGCAGCCCCAGAGGGAAGAGGGATAGCGAGCAGTACTTC. Protein sequence: CASSPRGKRDSEQYF.

In this sample, this clonotype turned up a few times. The chain uses TRBV3-1 and TRBJ1-2; the D is unclear. Germline assignment: CDR1 LGHDT and CDR2 YNNKEL (reference sequence). The CDR3 length is 12 residues. With 0 bases removed from V and 13 bases from J, the gap between germline ends came to 12 bases. Written as DNA, the CDR3 is TGTGCCAGCAGCCAAGATTTGGTGGGGTGCACCTTC. Translating gives CASSQDLVGCTF.

This chain uses TRBV7-6 with TRBJ2-7; D is undetermined. The CDR3 loop spans 13 amino acids. The ends were cut back, 0 bases at V and 8 bases at J, with 11 bases in the middle. The germline V gene has CDR1 SGHVS and CDR2 FNYEAQ. The DNA for the CDR3 is TGTGCCAGCAGCTTAGCGCAACAAGGGAAGCAGTACTTC. Translating gives CASSLAQQGKQYF.

The chain carries TRBV28 and TRBJ2-3; D remains ambiguous. CDR1 is MDHEN and CDR2 is SYDVKM in the germline V gene. V was cut by 3 bases and J by 2 bases, with 12 bases left in between. This CDR3 spans 15 amino acids. The CDR3 region is CASSFDESITDTQYF. The DNA of the CDR3 is TGTGCCAGCAGTTTCGACGAGTCCATCACAGATACGCAGTATTTT.

The chain links TRBV20-1 to TRBJ2-7, with 10 positions matching TRBD1. There are 20 residues in the CDR3. The J segment lost 2 bases and the V segment lost 3 bases, leaving 22 bases of the junction unmatched. Germline V gene lookup returns CDR1 DFQATT and CDR2 SNEGSKA (reference sequence). The CDR3 loop reads CSARKKIRDRGPLVAYEQYF. The DNA for the CDR3 is TGCAGTGCTAGGAAGAAGATCCGGGACAGGGGTCCCCTAGTAGCCTACGAGCAGTACTTC.

This clonotype was seen a handful of times. The chain uses TRBV12-3 or TRBV12-4 and TRBJ2-3; 7 positions agree with TRBD2. V was clipped by 6 bases and J by 2 bases; unmatched bases: 11. CDR3 length equals 16 residues. This CDR3 is CASRRLADGPTDTQYF. In nucleotides, the CDR3 is TGTGCCAGCAGGCGACTAGCTGACGGACCCACAGATACGCAGTATTTT.

This clonotype has more than one count but fewer than ten. V and J are TRBV6-5 and TRBJ2-3, with 11 bases fitting TRBD2. CDR3 length: 16 residues. Germline assignment: CDR1 MNHEY and CDR2 SVGAGI. Trimming cost V 0 bases and J 5 bases; bases outside gene matches: 4. CDR3 coding DNA: TGTGCCAGCAGTTACTCACTAGCGGGGGCGGAAGATACGCAGTATTTT. Translation: CASSYSLAGAEDTQYF.

This clonotype was detected only a few times. This rearrangement joins TRBV2 to TRBJ2-3; D uncertain. Trimming removed 7 bases at V and 4 bases at J, with 9 bases between. Germline assignment: CDR1 SNHLY and CDR2 FYNNEI. This CDR3 has 12 residues. The chain's CDR3 is CASTSRADTQYF. The DNA of the CDR3 is TGTGCCAGCACCTCTCGGGCAGATACGCAGTATTTT.

The chain joins TRBV7-9 to TRBJ2-4; possible D gene TRBD1, 5 bases. V was trimmed by 0 bases and J by 2 bases, leaving 17 bases between them. This CDR3 comprises 18 residues. Germline lookup yields CDR1 SEHNR and CDR2 FQNEAQ (reference sequence). CDR3 DNA: TGTGCCAGCAGCTTAGCCACAGGCCCTCAACTTACCAAAAACATTCAGTACTTC. Protein sequence: CASSLATGPQLTKNIQYF. Using reference TRBV7-9 and TRBJ2-4 for the parts outside the CDR3, the full variable domain is DTGVSQNPRHKITKRGQNVTFRCDPISEHNRLYWYRQTLGQGPEFLTYFQNEAQLEKSRLLSDRFSAERPKGSFSTLEIQRTEQGDSAMYLCASSLATGPQLTKNIQYFGAGTRLSVL.

With respect to this clonotype: Germline is not matched at one junction end, which may reflect a read error. J is TRBJ1-2 and V is TRBV7-9; 7 nucleotides align to TRBD1. Germline-derived CDR1 and CDR2 are SEHNR and FQNEAQ (reference sequence). This CDR3 spans 16 amino acids. The CDR3 DNA sequence: TGTGCCAGCAGCTTAGGACAGGGAACGCGCTTCTATCGCTACACCTTC. Its protein product is CASSLGQGTRFYRYTF.

This sequence joins TRBV5-6 and TRBJ1-2; D call uncertain. The germline V and J ends were trimmed by 0 bases and 8 bases, with 8 bases remaining between them. Germline CDR1 and CDR2: SGHDT and YYEEEE. This CDR3 is built from 12 residues. The CDR3 loop reads CASSLEDKGYTF. As DNA, the CDR3 is TGTGCCAGCAGCTTGGAGGATAAGGGCTACACCTTC.

This clonotype came up a few times. The chain carries TRBV11-1 and TRBJ2-4; the D gene could be TRBD1 or TRBD2 (5 bases each). CDR1 is SGHAT and CDR2 is FQDESV in the germline V gene (reference sequence). V was clipped by 0 bases and J by 0 bases, with 24 bases between them. The CDR3 extends over 21 amino acids. The chain's CDR3 is CASSLAQMTGPPGSAKNIQYF. The CDR3 DNA reads as TGTGCCAGCAGCTTAGCGCAGATGACGGGACCCCCGGGGTCAGCCAAAAACATTCAGTACTTC.

The rearrangement uses TRBV20-1 and TRBJ1-2, with D perhaps matching TRBD1 (6 bases). Per germline, CDR1 DFQATT and CDR2 SNEGSKA (reference sequence). The CDR3 sequence is 12 residues long. The ends were cut back, 4 bases at V and 3 bases at J, with 9 bases in the middle. The CDR3 region has the DNA TGCAGTGCTACCGGGACACACTATGGCTACACCTTC. This encodes CSATGTHYGYTF.

This chain uses TRBV20-1 with TRBJ2-3; the D gene is possibly TRBD1 (5 bases). Germline loops: CDR1 DFQATT, CDR2 SNEGSKA (reference sequence). The CDR3 is made up of 16 amino acids. V was pared by 0 bases and J by 2 bases, with 15 bases between. The CDR3 DNA follows: TGCAGTGCTAGAGATATCGGTAGGGGCCACACAGATACGCAGTATTTT. Protein sequence: CSARDIGRGHTDTQYF.